The rows below give T cell receptor beta chains drawn from one sample of a study of CD8+CD57+ T cells in acquired aplastic anemia. MiXCR, run by TCRdb on the reads, gives a single entry per CDR3 protein. The data contain 200,000 to 250,000 distinct CDR3 sequences, approximately 35% of them seen just once; the ten biggest clones take up roughly 1.1%. The sample was sorted CD4+, CD8+, or CD8+CD57+ T cells (not recorded which) from PBMCs. The receptors stem from a human donor in good health, serving as a control. CDR3s include the opening cysteine and the closing phenylalanine or tryptophan. The D gene is left open where the match is weak. Size values are once, few and many counts, or a class for expanded clones, and some rows have none.

j_call clone_size d_call v_call cdr3_nt cdr3_aa
TRBJ2-5 - - TRBV5-1 TGCGCCAGCAGCTTGTTACCGCGGGAGACCCAGTACTTC CASSLLPRETQYF
TRBJ1-2 - TRBD1 TRBV13 TGTGCCAGCAGCTTCCTAGCCGGGACAGGGCGTTATGGCCACACCTTC CASSFLAGTGRYGHTF
TRBJ1-1 few TRBD1 TRBV5-1 TGCGCCAGCAGCTTAGCACAGGGGGCGCGATTGGACACTGAAGCTTTCTTT CASSLAQGARLDTEAFF
TRBJ1-1 many - TRBV7-2 TGTGCCAGCTGCGGGGGGGACGGCACTGAAGCTTTCTTT CASCGGDGTEAFF
TRBJ2-5 - - TRBV11-2 TGTGCCAGCGGGACCGACTTGCTCTACCAAGAGACCCAGTACTTC CASGTDLLYQETQYF
TRBJ1-2 many - TRBV10-1 TGCGCCTACTACGGGGGGGCCGCTAACTATGGCTACACCTTC CAYYGGAANYGYTF
TRBJ1-6 - - TRBV15 TGTGCCACCAGTAAAAAGACCCTGTTGGACCGCAATTCACCCCTCCACTTT CATSKKTLLDRNSPLHF
TRBJ2-7 - TRBD1 TRBV7-2 TGTGCCAGCAGCTTAGGGACAGGGGGCCGAGAGCAGTACTTC CASSLGTGGREQYF
TRBJ2-7 many TRBD1 TRBV20-1 TGCAGTGCTCACGGCCCGGGACAGAGCATCTACGAGCAGTACTTC CSAHGPGQSIYEQYF
TRBJ2-3 - TRBD2 TRBV2 TGTGCCAGCAGTGAGGGGGGGGGGGAAGATACGCAGTATTTT CASSEGGGEDTQYF
TRBJ2-3 many TRBD2 TRBV4-2 TGTGCCAGCACCGCAAGACTAGCGGGAGGGCCTGATACGCAGTATTTT CASTARLAGGPDTQYF
TRBJ1-1 - - TRBV10-3 TGTGCCATCAGTGGGCCGGGGGGGCAGGTAGCTTTCTTT CAISGPGGQVAFF
TRBJ2-2 - - TRBV10-1 TGCGCCAGCAGGCAGGCGAACACCGGGGAGCTGTTTTTT CASRQANTGELFF
TRBJ1-1 many - TRBV5-1 TGCGCCAGCAGCTATCAGGATTGGAACACTGAAGCTTTCTTT CASSYQDWNTEAFF
TRBJ1-2 many - TRBV5-1 TGCGCCAGCAGCCCCCGTAGGGGCTACACCTTC CASSPRRGYTF